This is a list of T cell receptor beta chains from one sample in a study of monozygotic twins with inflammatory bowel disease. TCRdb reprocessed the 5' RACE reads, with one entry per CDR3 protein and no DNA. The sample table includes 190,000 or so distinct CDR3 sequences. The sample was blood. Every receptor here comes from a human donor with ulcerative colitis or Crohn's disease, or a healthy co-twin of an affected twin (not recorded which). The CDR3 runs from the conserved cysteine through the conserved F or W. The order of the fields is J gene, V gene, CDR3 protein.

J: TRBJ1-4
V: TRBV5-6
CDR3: CASSYGTGNGKLFF

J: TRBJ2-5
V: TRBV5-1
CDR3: CASSPGSSLRETQYF

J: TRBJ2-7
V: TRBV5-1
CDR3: CASSLATDRVREQYF

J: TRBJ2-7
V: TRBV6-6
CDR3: CASSYPGSSYEQYF

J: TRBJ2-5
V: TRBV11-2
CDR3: CASSEPGHGPETQYF

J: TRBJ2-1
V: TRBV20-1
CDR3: CSVYVQAYNEQFF

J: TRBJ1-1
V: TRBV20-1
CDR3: CSARGNRGREAFF

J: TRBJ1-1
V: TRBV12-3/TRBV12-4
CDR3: CASSSRGGRPEAFF

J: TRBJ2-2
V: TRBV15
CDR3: CATSREMLGFLNTGELFF

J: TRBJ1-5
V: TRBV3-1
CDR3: CASSPTGQSNQPQHF

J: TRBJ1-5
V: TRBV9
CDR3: CASSAGDGAEQPQHF

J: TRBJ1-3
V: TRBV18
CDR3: CASSPPDGIQTGNTIYF

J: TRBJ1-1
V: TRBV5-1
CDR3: CASSLNREAFF

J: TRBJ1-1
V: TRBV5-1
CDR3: CASSLGRTNTEAFF

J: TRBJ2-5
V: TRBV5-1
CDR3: CASSLFRGQTETQYF

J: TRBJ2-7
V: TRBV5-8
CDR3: CASSLRTEPEQYF

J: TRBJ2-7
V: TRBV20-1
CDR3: CSADVPGASYEQYF

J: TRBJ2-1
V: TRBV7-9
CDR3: CASSSSGGFYNEQFF

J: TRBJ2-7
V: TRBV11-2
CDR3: CASSRQQGPYEQYF

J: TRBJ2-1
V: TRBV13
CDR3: CASSFRRGSEQFF

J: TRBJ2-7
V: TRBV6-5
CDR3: CASSSPSGGGYEQYF

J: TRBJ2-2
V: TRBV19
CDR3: CASKGHPTNTGELFF

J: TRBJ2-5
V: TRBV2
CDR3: CASSGPVQETQYF

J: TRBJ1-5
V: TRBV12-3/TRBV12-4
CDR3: CASSEGMGPQHF

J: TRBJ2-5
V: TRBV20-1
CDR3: CSALGQGAETQYF

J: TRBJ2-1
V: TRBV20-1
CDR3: CSAGTSGADYNEQFF

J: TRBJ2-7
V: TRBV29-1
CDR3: CSVESVSGREQYF

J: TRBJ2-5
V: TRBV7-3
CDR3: CASSLMGHNQETQYF

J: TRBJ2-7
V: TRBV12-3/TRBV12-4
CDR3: CASSLTGVGSYEQYF

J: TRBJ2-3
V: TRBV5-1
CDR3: CASSPRQGATDTQYF

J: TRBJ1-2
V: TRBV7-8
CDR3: CASSSRGDDYGYTF

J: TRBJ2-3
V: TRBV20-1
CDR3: CSASPGNGPDTQYF

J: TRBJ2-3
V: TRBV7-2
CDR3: CASSLALAGVQYF

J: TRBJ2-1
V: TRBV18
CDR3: CASSPGILNSYNEQFF

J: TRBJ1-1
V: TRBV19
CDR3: CASSMRGATEAFF

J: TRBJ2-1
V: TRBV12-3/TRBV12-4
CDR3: CASSLSGFGSYNEQFF

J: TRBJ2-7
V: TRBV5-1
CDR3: CASRPAGTDYYEPYF

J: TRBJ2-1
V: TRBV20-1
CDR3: CSAGGLAPSNEQFF

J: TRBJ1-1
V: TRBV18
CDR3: CASSPPSGWSAEAFF

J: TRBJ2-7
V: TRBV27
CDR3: CASSSPDRASYEQYF

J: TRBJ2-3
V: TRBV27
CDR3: CASSPRWGLSTDTQYF